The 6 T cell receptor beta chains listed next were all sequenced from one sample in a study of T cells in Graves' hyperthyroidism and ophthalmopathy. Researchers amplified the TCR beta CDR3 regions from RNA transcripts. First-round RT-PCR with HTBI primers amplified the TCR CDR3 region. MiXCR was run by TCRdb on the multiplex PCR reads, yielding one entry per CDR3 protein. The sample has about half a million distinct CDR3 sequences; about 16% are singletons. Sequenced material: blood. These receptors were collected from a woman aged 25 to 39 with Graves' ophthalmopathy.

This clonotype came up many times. CDR3 sequence: CASSLEVLTYEQYF. In nucleotides, the CDR3 is TGTGCCAGCAGCTTGGAAGTTCTCACCTACGAGCAGTACTTC. The genes are TRBV5-4 and TRBJ2-7; no clear D. V gave up 0 bases and J gave up 2 bases, with 9 bases separating them. Germline CDR1 reads SGHNT; CDR2 reads YYREEE (reference sequence). The CDR3 is 14 amino acids.

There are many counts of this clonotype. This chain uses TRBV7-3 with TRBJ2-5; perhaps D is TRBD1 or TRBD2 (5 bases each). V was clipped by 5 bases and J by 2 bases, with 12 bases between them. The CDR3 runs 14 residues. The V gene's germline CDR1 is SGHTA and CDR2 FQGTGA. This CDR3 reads CASSPSGRQETQYF. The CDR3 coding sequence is TGTGCCAGCAGCCCGTCGGGACGGCAAGAGACCCAGTACTTC.

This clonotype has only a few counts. The CDR3 loop is CASRDGGGEAGELFF. In DNA form, the CDR3 reads TGTGCCAGCAGAGACGGGGGCGGGGAAGCCGGGGAGCTGTTTTTT. The chain carries TRBV6-1 and TRBJ2-2; either TRBD1 or TRBD2 may fit D (6 bases each). The V gene's germline CDR1 is MNHNS and CDR2 SASEGT. Trimming removed 6 bases at V and 6 bases at J, with 17 bases between. The CDR3 loop spans 15 amino acids.

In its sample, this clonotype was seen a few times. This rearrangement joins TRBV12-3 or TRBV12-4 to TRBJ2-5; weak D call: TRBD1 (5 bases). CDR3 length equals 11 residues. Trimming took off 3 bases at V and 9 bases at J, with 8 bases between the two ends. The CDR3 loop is CASSFRGPQYF. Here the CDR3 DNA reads TGTGCCAGCAGTTTTAGGGGTCCCCAGTACTTC.

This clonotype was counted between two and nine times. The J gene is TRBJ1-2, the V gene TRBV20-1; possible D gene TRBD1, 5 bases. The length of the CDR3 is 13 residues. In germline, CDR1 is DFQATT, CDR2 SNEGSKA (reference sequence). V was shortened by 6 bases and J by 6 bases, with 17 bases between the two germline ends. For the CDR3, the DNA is TGCAGTGCCTACCGGGACGGCGGCCATGGCTACACCTTC. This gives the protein CSAYRDGGHGYTF.

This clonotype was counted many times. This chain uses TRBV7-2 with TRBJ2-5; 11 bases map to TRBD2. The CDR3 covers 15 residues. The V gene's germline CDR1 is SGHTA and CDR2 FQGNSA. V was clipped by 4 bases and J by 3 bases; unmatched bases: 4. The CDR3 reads CASSSEGLAEETQYF. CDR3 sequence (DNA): TGTGCCAGCAGCTCAGAGGGACTAGCGGAAGAGACCCAGTACTTC.